This TCR beta chain was recovered during a study of cytomegalovirus exposure and HLA in healthy donors. The length of the CDR3 is 18 residues. Germline values: CDR1 LNHDA, CDR2 SQIVND (reference sequence). V was pared by 3 bases and J by 5 bases, with 11 bases of the junction left unmatched. Details on this clone: The antigen is undetermined.

The PCR was carried out with 60 Vbeta primers and 13 Jbeta primers. The protocol was immunoSEQ multiplex PCR, while the TCRdb copy is restricted to in-frame clones and leaves out a portion. This table holds about 130,000 clones, around 84% found once. Findings of the study overall: Within an earlier analysis, most TCR beta V segments proved productive either about 87% or about 30% of the time.

This chain joins TRBV19 and TRBJ2-5, with TRBD2 matching 14 bases. The TCR comes from a woman aged 18-35 years in good health and CMV-seropositive. Sequencing was carried out using PBMCs. The CDR3 spells CASSIGLAGGSRGETQYF. The DNA for the CDR3 is TGTGCCAGTAGTATTGGACTAGCGGGGGGCAGCAGGGGGGAGACCCAGTACTTC.